One and the same sample provided the 27 T cell receptor beta chains below, sequenced in a study of human T cells and chemical hapten exposure. Stated time point: patch test 2, 6 weeks after DPC sensitization. As for treatment: therapeutic diphenylcyclopropenone sensitization with weekly scalp DPC. TCRdb re-called the RACE reads through MiXCR, storing one row per CDR3 protein. The sample gives tens of thousands of distinct CDR3 sequences, roughly 10% of which show up once; less than 5% is in the top ten. This specimen was whole blood, taken in connection with sensitization to the hapten diphenylcyclopropenone (DPC). The source of these receptors is a woman aged 50 to 60 with alopecia areata. Some clones in this sample may be carry-over from other donors' samples.

This clonotype was observed a few times. The chain's CDR3 is CASSEWDRVTDTQYF. In nucleotides, the CDR3 is TGTGCCAGCAGTGAATGGGACAGGGTTACAGATACGCAGTATTTT. The rearrangement joins TRBV2 to TRBJ2-3; 9 positions agree with TRBD1. This CDR3 region has 15 residues. Germline V CDR1 and CDR2: SNHLY, FYNNEI. After removal of 2 bases from V and 3 bases from J, the junction contained 3 bases not matched to a gene.

This sequence joins TRBV12-3 or TRBV12-4 and TRBJ2-5; D ambiguous. This CDR3 is built from 11 residues. Trimming took off 7 bases at V and 0 bases at J, with 3 bases between the two ends. CDR3 DNA sequence: TGTGCCAGCACCGACCAAGAGACCCAGTACTTC. Its translation is CASTDQETQYF.

This clonotype was observed a few times. This sequence joins TRBV18 and TRBJ2-7; possibly TRBD2 for D (6 bases). The germline V gene has CDR1 KGHSH and CDR2 LQKENI. This CDR3 has 14 residues. V was trimmed by 1 base and J by 5 bases, leaving 12 bases between them. For the CDR3, the DNA is TGTGCCAGCTCACCACGAGGGACTGAACACGAGCAGTACTTC. It specifies CASSPRGTEHEQYF.

The V and J genes are TRBV7-2 and TRBJ1-2, with D perhaps matching TRBD1 (5 bases). Germline loops: CDR1 SGHTA, CDR2 FQGNSA. With 2 bases removed from V and 4 bases from J, the gap between germline ends came to 14 bases. CDR3 size: 15 residues. In DNA, the CDR3 is TGTGCCAGCAGCTTAAGGACCTACAGGAGCTATGGCTACACCTTC. Its translation is CASSLRTYRSYGYTF.

This clonotype has more than one count but fewer than ten. V gene TRBV12-3 or TRBV12-4 combines with J gene TRBJ2-1; no reliable D call. The CDR3 runs to 11 residues. V shed 4 bases and J shed 11 bases, with 9 bases lying between them. In DNA, the CDR3 is TGTGCCAGCAGTTCAAGCCACAAGCAGTTCTTC. It translates to CASSSSHKQFF.

In this sample, this clonotype turned up many times. V is TRBV29-1 and J is TRBJ2-1; D perhaps matches TRBD2 (5 bases). The CDR3 sequence is 12 residues long. V lost 4 bases and J 8 bases, leaving 12 bases between the germline ends. Per germline, CDR1 SQVTM and CDR2 ANQGSEA. CDR3 coding DNA: TGCAGCGTTGGGGGAGCGGCCCATGAGCAGTTCTTC. Its protein product is CSVGGAAHEQFF.

As regards this clonotype: The germline gene is not matched at one end of the junction; a read error may be the cause. The V call is TRBV14, the J call TRBJ2-5, with D hard to call. Per the germline V gene, CDR1 is SGHDN and CDR2 is FVKESK. The CDR3 runs to 15 residues. CDR3 protein: CPSSQDHYSQETQYF. The CDR3, as DNA: TGTCCCAGCAGCCAAGATCACTATTCACAAGAGACCCAGTACTTC. Full variable domain (rest looked up from reference TRBV14 and TRBJ2-5): EAGVTQFPSHSVIEKGQTVTLRCDPISGHDNLYWYRRVMGKEIKFLLHFVKESKQDESGMPNNRFLAERTGGTYSTLKVQPAELEDSGVYFCPSSQDHYSQETQYFGPGTRLLVL.

This clonotype occurred many times. The chain combines TRBV5-5 with TRBJ2-5; a weak D match, TRBD1 (6 bases). Trimming took 0 bases from V and 2 from J, leaving 14 bases between them. The CDR3 sequence is 16 residues long. Germline V gene data show CDR1 as SGHKS and CDR2 as YYEKEE (reference sequence). The CDR3 DNA is TGTGCCAGCAGCTTGGCTGGACAGATCCCTCAAGAGACCCAGTACTTC. It yields the protein CASSLAGQIPQETQYF.

A few counts support this clonotype. The chain uses TRBV4-3 and TRBJ1-3; D is unclear. The CDR3 consists of 13 residues. The ends were cut back, 0 bases at V and 16 bases at J, with 16 bases in the middle. Germline assignment: CDR1 LGHNA and CDR2 YSLEER. The CDR3 region has the DNA TGCGCCAGCAGCCAAGATCTTCGTCAAGCGGGCTATTTT. Encoded protein: CASSQDLRQAGYF.

This clonotype was seen many times. V is TRBV5-4 and J is TRBJ2-1; D not resolved. V shed 0 bases and J shed 6 bases, with 13 bases lying between them. From germline, CDR1 is SGHNT and CDR2 YYREEE (reference sequence). The CDR3 runs 15 residues. The CDR3 sequence: CASSLASARANEQFF. The CDR3 nucleotides read TGTGCCAGCAGCTTGGCCAGCGCTAGGGCCAATGAGCAGTTCTTC. The whole variable domain, remainder taken from reference TRBV5-4 and TRBJ2-1, is ETGVTQSPTHLIKTRGQQVTLRCSSQSGHNTVSWYQQALGQGPQFIFQYYREEENGRGNFPPRFSGLQFPNYSSELNVNALELDDSALYLCASSLASARANEQFFGPGTRLTVL.

This clonotype was observed many times. V and J are TRBV5-5 and TRBJ1-3; the D is unclear. Germline lookup yields CDR1 SGHKS and CDR2 YYEKEE (reference sequence). The CDR3 spans 16 residues. Trimming removed 0 bases from V and 2 bases from J, with 12 bases in between. CDR3 bases: TGTGCCAGCAGCTTGGTGGCGGGATTAACTGGAAACACCATATATTTT. Its protein is CASSLVAGLTGNTIYF.

The V call is TRBV7-2, the J call TRBJ2-7; D is undetermined. V was clipped by 6 bases and J by 0 bases, with 12 bases between them. The length of the CDR3 is 14 residues. In germline, CDR1 is SGHTA, CDR2 FQGNSA. CDR3 DNA sequence: TGTGCCAGCAGACCCATTGGAAACTCCTACGAGCAGTACTTC. The encoded protein is CASRPIGNSYEQYF.

This clonotype showed up many times. This chain connects TRBV6-2 or TRBV6-3 to TRBJ2-5, with no clear D. V shed 2 bases and J shed 0 bases, with 4 bases lying between them. Germline CDR1 and CDR2: MNHEY and SVGEGT. The CDR3 runs to 13 residues. This CDR3 is CASSYQNQETQYF. The CDR3, as DNA: TGTGCCAGCAGTTACCAGAACCAAGAGACCCAGTACTTC.

Many counts were recorded for this clonotype. V gene TRBV6-2 or TRBV6-3 combines with J gene TRBJ2-7; 9 bases align to TRBD1. Looked up from germline, CDR1 is MNHEY and CDR2 is SVGEGT. CDR3 length: 17 amino acids. V lost 0 bases, J lost 0 bases, and 6 bases stayed unmatched. CDR3 in amino acids: CASSYSMGQGYSYEQYF. The CDR3 bases are TGTGCCAGCAGTTACTCGATGGGACAGGGCTACTCCTACGAGCAGTACTTC.

Only a few counts were recorded for this clonotype. The V gene is TRBV27, the J gene TRBJ2-1; D tentatively reads TRBD1 or TRBD2 (7 bases each). Per the germline V gene, CDR1 is MNHEY and CDR2 is SMNVEV (reference sequence). The CDR3 contains 14 residues. V dropped 8 bases and J dropped 7 bases, with 18 bases sitting between them. The CDR3 protein is CASQSRGGWNEQFF. The CDR3 DNA reads as TGTGCCAGCCAGAGCAGGGGGGGTTGGAATGAGCAGTTCTTC.

This clonotype has at least ten counts. The CDR3 spells CASSPKQVTSYNEQFF. DNA for the CDR3: TGCGCCAGCAGCCCTAAACAGGTGACCTCCTACAATGAGCAGTTCTTC. This chain links TRBV5-1 with TRBJ2-1, with a possible D match to TRBD1 (5 bases). Trimming removed 4 bases at V and 0 bases at J, with 14 bases between. CDR1 is SGHRS and CDR2 is YFSETQ in the germline V gene. There are 16 residues in the CDR3.

The chain is built from TRBV6-2 or TRBV6-3 and TRBJ2-7, with 14 nucleotides matching TRBD2. The CDR3 extends over 16 amino acids. Germline V lookup: CDR1 MNHEY, CDR2 SVGEGT. Trimming removed 10 bases from V and 4 bases from J; junction bases left unmatched: 12. In nucleotides, the CDR3 is TGTGCCACCCGGACTAGCGGGAGGCCGTTCGGTTACGAGCAGTACTTC. This translates into CATRTSGRPFGYEQYF.

The V call is TRBV29-1, the J call TRBJ2-3, with a weak D call TRBD2 (6 bases). Trimming removed 4 bases at V and 1 base at J, with 9 bases between. The germline gives CDR1 SQVTM, CDR2 ANQGSEA. The CDR3 is made up of 13 amino acids. CDR3 bases: TGCAGCGTTGTCACGGGAGGCACAGATACGCAGTATTTT. This translates into CSVVTGGTDTQYF.

This clonotype was detected ten times or more. The rearrangement links TRBV7-2 to TRBJ2-3; TRBD2 matches at 16 bases. Per germline, CDR1 SGHTA and CDR2 FQGNSA. V gave up 8 bases and J gave up 5 bases; unmatched junction bases: 19. This CDR3 region has 20 residues. In DNA, the CDR3 is TGTGCCAGCCACAGATCCGGGACTAGCGGGAGGGCGCGCGGGGTAGATACGCAGTATTTT. The encoded protein is CASHRSGTSGRARGVDTQYF.

This sequence joins TRBV5-1 and TRBJ2-5; 11 bases match TRBD2. There are 16 residues in the CDR3. Germline CDR1 SGHRS, CDR2 YFSETQ. Trimming took 3 bases from V and 5 from J; bases not matched to a gene: 9. The CDR3 is CASSSTTSGTPETQYF. The CDR3, as DNA: TGCGCCAGCAGCTCCACGACTAGCGGGACTCCGGAGACCCAGTACTTC. Using reference TRBV5-1 and TRBJ2-5 for the parts outside the CDR3, the full variable domain is KAGVTQTPRYLIKTRGQQVTLSCSPISGHRSVSWYQQTPGQGLQFLFEYFSETQRNKGNFPGRFSGRQFSNSRSEMNVSTLELGDSALYLCASSSTTSGTPETQYFGPGTRLLVL.

This clonotype turned up a few times. The rearrangement links TRBV4-1 to TRBJ1-5, with 9 bases that match TRBD1. The germline V gene has CDR1 MGHRA and CDR2 YSYEKL. The CDR3 is 16 amino acids. Trimming at V came to 3 bases and at J to 4 bases, leaving 7 bases not matched to a gene. The CDR3 reads CASSQGTTGGNQPQHF. The CDR3 coding sequence is TGCGCCAGCAGCCAGGGGACGACAGGGGGTAATCAGCCCCAGCATTTT.

In this sample, this clonotype turned up many times. The genes are TRBV6-6 and TRBJ1-4, with no clear D. The germline CDR1 and CDR2 sequences are MNHNY and SVGAGI (reference sequence). The CDR3 sequence is 12 residues long. Deletions cut 8 bases from V and 5 bases from J, with 9 bases between. The CDR3 DNA reads as TGTGCCAGCTTCGCCGAAAATGAAAAACTGTTTTTT. It yields the protein CASFAENEKLFF.

This clonotype was counted ten times or more. The chain combines TRBV20-1 with TRBJ1-2; no clear D. The CDR3 runs to 11 residues. CDR1 DFQATT and CDR2 SNEGSKA come from the germline V gene (reference sequence). The CDR3 sequence: CSAAPNYGYTF. CDR3 nucleotide sequence: TGCAGCGCAGCCCCTAACTATGGCTACACCTTC.

There are many counts of this clonotype. The rearrangement uses TRBV18 and TRBJ2-1; D may be TRBD1 (6 bases). Germline V CDR1 and CDR2: KGHSH, LQKENI. Trimming shortened V by 5 bases and J by 5 bases, and 10 bases separated the two germline ends. The CDR3 is 13 residues long. CDR3 protein: CASSSGQNNEQFF. CDR3 nucleotides: TGTGCCAGCTCATCAGGACAGAACAATGAGCAGTTCTTC.

V usage is TRBV19 and J usage is TRBJ2-1; 7 bases fit TRBD2. Per the germline V gene, CDR1 is LNHDA and CDR2 is SQIVND (reference sequence). The CDR3 loop spans 16 amino acids. V dropped 8 bases and J dropped 4; count of bases not matched to a gene: 14. The CDR3: CASQREIVSTYNEQFF. The CDR3 DNA follows: TGTGCCAGTCAGCGGGAAATTGTGTCGACTTACAATGAGCAGTTCTTC.

This clonotype was detected only a few times. The genes are TRBV2 and TRBJ2-7; the D gene is possibly TRBD2 (6 bases). Trimming took 7 bases from V and 4 from J, leaving 20 bases between them. Germline V gene sequence: CDR1 SNHLY, CDR2 FYNNEI. The CDR3 runs 15 residues. CDR3 nucleotide sequence: TGTGCCAGCAAATCTGGGTCGCTAGCGCAATACGAGCAGTACTTC. It codes for CASKSGSLAQYEQYF.

This clonotype has just a few counts. V is TRBV9 and J is TRBJ2-7; maybe TRBD2 (5 bases). Germline V CDR1 and CDR2: SGDLS, YYNGEE. Trimming removed 0 bases at V and 2 bases at J, with 12 bases between. The CDR3 has 15 residues. The CDR3 region is CASSVARVGTYEQYF. DNA of the CDR3: TGTGCCAGCAGCGTAGCCCGGGTCGGGACCTACGAGCAGTACTTC.